The 23 T cell receptor beta chains below come from one sample, sequenced in a study of blood T cell repertoires in COVID-19. Here immunoSEQ multiplex PCR was the method, and the copy in TCRdb shows in-frame clones only, minus some. Of about 180,000 clones in the sample, approximately 81% were seen once. Material: peripheral blood. The receptors originated from a woman of 80 years or more with active or convalescent COVID-19.

The chain has TRBV5-4 and TRBJ1-1; 7 positions agree with TRBD1. The germline gives CDR1 SGHNT, CDR2 YYREEE (reference sequence). Losses at the gene ends were 0 bases for V and 5 bases for J; bases not matched to a gene: 4. The CDR3 has 14 amino acids. The CDR3 protein is CASSLVQGYTEAFF. CDR3 sequence (DNA): TGTGCCAGCAGCTTGGTACAGGGGTATACTGAAGCTTTCTTT.

The chain couples TRBV19 to TRBJ1-5; D call uncertain. Trimming stripped 0 bases from V and 0 bases from J, with 6 bases between. Germline V lookup: CDR1 LNHDA, CDR2 SQIVND (reference sequence). The CDR3 totals 15 residues. As DNA, the CDR3 is TGTGCCAGTAGTATAGATTTCTATAGCAATCAGCCCCAGCATTTT. Protein product: CASSIDFYSNQPQHF. Combining the CDR3 with reference TRBV19 and TRBJ1-5 gives the whole variable domain DGGITQSPKYLFRKEGQNVTLSCEQNLNHDAMYWYRQDPGQGLRLIYYSQIVNDFQKGDIAEGYSVSREKKESFPLTVTSAQKNPTAFYLCASSIDFYSNQPQHFGDGTRLSIL.

The V call is TRBV18, the J call TRBJ1-5; TRBD1 matches 7 bases. This CDR3 region has 15 residues. The germline V gene encodes CDR1 KGHSH and CDR2 LQKENI. The J segment lost 6 bases and the V segment lost 3 bases, leaving 8 bases of the junction unmatched. The CDR3 region has the DNA TGTGCCAGCTCACCTGAAATTCAGGGGGTTCAGCCCCAGCATTTT. This gives the protein CASSPEIQGVQPQHF.

V usage is TRBV5-6 and J usage is TRBJ2-1, with TRBD2 matching 8 bases. Germline V gene lookup returns CDR1 SGHDT and CDR2 YYEEEE. The CDR3 consists of 15 residues. V shed 0 bases and J 3 bases; nucleotides not matched to a gene: 2. CDR3 residues: CASSLASGSYNEQFF. DNA for the CDR3: TGTGCCAGCAGCTTGGCCAGCGGGAGCTACAATGAGCAGTTCTTC.

This chain joins TRBV7-3 and TRBJ2-1; 7 bases fit TRBD2. The CDR3 is 15 amino acids. V shed 2 bases and J 4 bases; nucleotides not matched to a gene: 5. The germline V gene has CDR1 SGHTA and CDR2 FQGTGA. CDR3 region: CASSLAGAVYNEQFF. The CDR3 nucleotides are TGTGCCAGCAGCTTAGCGGGAGCGGTTTACAATGAGCAGTTCTTC.

CDR3: CAWSGIESPLHF. Here the CDR3 DNA reads TGTGCCTGGAGCGGGATCGAGTCACCCCTCCACTTT. The V and J genes are TRBV30 and TRBJ1-6; D is ambiguous. Germline CDR1 GTSNPN, CDR2 SVGIG (reference sequence). This CDR3 has 12 amino acids. V lost 3 bases to trimming and J lost 10 bases, with 10 bases between them.

The chain uses TRBV4-1 and TRBJ2-1; 10 nucleotides match TRBD2. Germline CDR1 reads MGHRA; CDR2 reads YSYEKL. This CDR3 region has 19 residues. With 5 bases clipped from V and 4 bases from J, the junction kept 17 bases outside the gene matches. DNA of the CDR3: TGCGCCAGCAGCTCGCGAAGGACAGCGGGAGGGCTCAGTTACAATGAGCAGTTCTTC. This translates into CASSSRRTAGGLSYNEQFF.

The V and J genes are TRBV25-1 and TRBJ1-4, with 8 bases matching TRBD1. CDR1 is MGHDK and CDR2 is SYGVNS in the germline V gene. This CDR3 is 16 amino acids long. The trim removed 6 bases at V and 3 bases at J, leaving 9 bases unmatched. The CDR3 reads CASRATGALPNEKLFF. The CDR3 region has the DNA TGTGCCAGCAGGGCGACAGGGGCCCTACCTAATGAAAAACTGTTTTTT.

V usage is TRBV5-1 and J usage is TRBJ2-7, with D unresolved. CDR1 SGHRS and CDR2 YFSETQ come from the germline V gene. The CDR3 covers 13 residues. V dropped 0 bases and J dropped 6 bases, with 10 bases sitting between them. In DNA, the CDR3 is TGCGCCAGCAGCTTGGGGGCCTCCGCCGAGCAGTACTTC. It is translated as CASSLGASAEQYF. The complete variable domain, with remaining parts taken from reference TRBV5-1 and TRBJ2-7, reads KAGVTQTPRYLIKTRGQQVTLSCSPISGHRSVSWYQQTPGQGLQFLFEYFSETQRNKGNFPGRFSGRQFSNSRSEMNVSTLELGDSALYLCASSLGASAEQYFGPGTRLTVT.

The gene calls are TRBV7-3 and TRBJ2-1; 7 nucleotides agree with TRBD2. V was pared by 4 bases and J by 4 bases, with 4 bases of the junction left unmatched. The CDR3 totals 14 residues. The V gene's germline CDR1 is SGHTA and CDR2 FQGTGA. The CDR3 DNA reads as TGTGCCAGCAGCTCGGGACTATATTACAATGAGCAGTTCTTC. It specifies CASSSGLYYNEQFF.

This clone has only one observation. V gene TRBV10-3 combines with J gene TRBJ1-5, with TRBD1 identical over 8 bases. This CDR3 is built from 14 residues. Trimming cost V 2 bases and J 7 bases; bases outside gene matches: 4. The germline gives CDR1 ENHRY, CDR2 SYGVKD. CDR3 amino acids: CAISEDRGFQPQHF. The CDR3, as DNA: TGTGCCATCAGTGAGGACAGGGGTTTCCAGCCCCAGCATTTT.

This chain joins TRBV11-3 and TRBJ2-5; no clear D gene. The germline V and J ends were trimmed by 0 bases and 4 bases, with 12 bases remaining between them. The CDR3 has 15 residues. Germline V lookup: CDR1 SGHNT, CDR2 YENEEA. The CDR3 sequence is CASSLEASGVETQYF. CDR3 in DNA: TGTGCCAGCAGCTTAGAAGCGTCGGGTGTAGAGACCCAGTACTTC.

The chain couples TRBV4-1 to TRBJ2-7, with a tentative D call TRBD2 (6 bases). The CDR3 covers 16 residues. The V gene's germline CDR1 is MGHRA and CDR2 YSYEKL. V gave up 0 bases and J gave up 2 bases, with 14 bases separating them. The CDR3 is CASSQDAGGMAYEQYF. In nucleotides, the CDR3 is TGCGCCAGCAGCCAAGATGCCGGCGGGATGGCCTACGAGCAGTACTTC.

This clone has more than one count but fewer than ten. This sample also contains other DNA sequences that code for the same CDR3. The J gene is TRBJ1-1, the V gene TRBV7-3; TRBD1 matches at 10 bases. The germline V gene encodes CDR1 SGHTA and CDR2 FQGTGA. The CDR3 has 14 residues. After removal of 3 bases from V and 3 bases from J, the junction contained 1 base not matched to a gene. In DNA form, the CDR3 reads TGTGCCAGCAGCTTGACAGGGGGCGACACTGAAGCTTTCTTT. Its protein is CASSLTGGDTEAFF.

This rearrangement joins TRBV19 to TRBJ1-5; D possibly corresponds to TRBD1 (6 bases). CDR3 size: 14 residues. Germline-derived CDR1 and CDR2 are LNHDA and SQIVND (reference sequence). The ends were cut back, 2 bases at V and 7 bases at J, with 12 bases in the middle. The CDR3 reads CASSIQTGGQPQHF. In DNA, the CDR3 is TGTGCCAGTAGTATACAGACAGGAGGACAGCCCCAGCATTTT. Filled out from reference TRBV19 and TRBJ1-5, the complete variable domain reads DGGITQSPKYLFRKEGQNVTLSCEQNLNHDAMYWYRQDPGQGLRLIYYSQIVNDFQKGDIAEGYSVSREKKESFPLTVTSAQKNPTAFYLCASSIQTGGQPQHFGDGTRLSIL.

J is TRBJ2-1 and V is TRBV19, with TRBD1 identical over 9 bases. Germline CDR1 and CDR2: LNHDA and SQIVND (reference sequence). The CDR3 runs 14 residues. V gave up 9 bases and J gave up 7 bases; unmatched junction bases: 10. The CDR3 sequence: CASRDRERRNEQFF. CDR3 nucleotide sequence: TGTGCCAGCCGGGACAGGGAGAGGCGGAATGAGCAGTTCTTC.

The chain is built from TRBV6-5 and TRBJ1-1; D unresolved. Germline CDR1 and CDR2: MNHEY and SVGAGI. Between the trimmed V and J ends, which lost 0 bases and 1 base, there was a span of 6 bases. The CDR3 sequence is 14 residues long. For the CDR3, the DNA is TGTGCCAGCAGTTACTCGAGGGAGAACACTGAAGCTTTCTTT. This gives the protein CASSYSRENTEAFF.

This rearrangement joins TRBV2 to TRBJ1-1, with unresolved D. The CDR3 sequence is 14 residues long. V was trimmed by 2 bases and J by 6 bases, leaving 13 bases between them. The germline V gene encodes CDR1 SNHLY and CDR2 FYNNEI. The CDR3 DNA is TGTGCCAGCAGTGAACGCCGGTCGGTGGCTGAAGCTTTCTTT. Translated, it gives CASSERRSVAEAFF. The whole variable domain, filled in from reference TRBV2 and TRBJ1-1, reads EPEVTQTPSHQVTQMGQEVILRCVPISNHLYFYWYRQILGQKVEFLVSFYNNEISEKSEIFDDQFSVERPDGSNFTLKIRSTKLEDSAMYFCASSERRSVAEAFFGQGTRLTVV.

Here the CDR3 reads CASTRGPYEQYF. The CDR3 bases are TGTGCCAGCACGCGTGGGCCCTACGAGCAGTACTTC. V usage is TRBV28 and J usage is TRBJ2-7; the D is unclear. Germline V CDR1 and CDR2: MDHEN, SYDVKM. The CDR3 totals 12 residues. Trimming left V 7 bases short and J 2 bases short, with 9 bases between. The variable domain in full, with the rest retrieved from reference TRBV28 and TRBJ2-7, is DVKVTQSSRYLVKRTGEKVFLECVQDMDHENMFWYRQDPGLGLRLIYFSYDVKMKEKGDIPEGYSVSREKKERFSLILESASTNQTSMYLCASTRGPYEQYFGPGTRLTVT.

CDR3 protein: CASRWTSGYEQYF. Here the CDR3 DNA reads TGTGCCAGCAGGTGGACTAGCGGGTACGAGCAGTACTTC. The V gene is TRBV6-6, the J gene TRBJ2-7; 11 bases agree with TRBD2. After removal of 6 bases from V and 4 bases from J, the junction contained 2 bases not matched to a gene. From germline, CDR1 is MNHNY and CDR2 SVGAGI (reference sequence). The CDR3 covers 13 residues.

This clone was seen a few times. The rearrangement joins TRBV6-5 to TRBJ1-6, with TRBD1 identical over 10 bases. J lost 8 bases, V lost 5 bases, and 3 bases had no gene match. Germline CDR1 is MNHEY and CDR2 is SVGAGI. CDR3 size: 14 residues. CDR3 in DNA: TGTGCCAGCAGTCAGGACAGGGGGTATTCACCCCTCCACTTT. This encodes CASSQDRGYSPLHF.

V gene TRBV2 combines with J gene TRBJ2-7, with a tentative D call TRBD2 (6 bases). The CDR3 is 12 amino acids. Trimming pared 4 bases from V and 2 bases from J, leaving 6 bases between. Germline V gene sequence: CDR1 SNHLY, CDR2 FYNNEI. CDR3 coding DNA: TGTGCCAGCAGTGGCGGGGCCTACGAGCAGTACTTC. Amino acids: CASSGGAYEQYF.

V gene TRBV5-1 combines with J gene TRBJ2-1; D gene unclear. Per the germline V gene, CDR1 is SGHRS and CDR2 is YFSETQ. Trimming pared 1 base from V and 8 bases from J, leaving 10 bases between. This CDR3 region has 13 residues. This CDR3 reads CASSLIPAHEQFF. As DNA, the CDR3 is TGCGCCAGCAGCTTGATTCCAGCGCATGAGCAGTTCTTC. Supplemented by reference TRBV5-1 and TRBJ2-1, the full variable domain reads KAGVTQTPRYLIKTRGQQVTLSCSPISGHRSVSWYQQTPGQGLQFLFEYFSETQRNKGNFPGRFSGRQFSNSRSEMNVSTLELGDSALYLCASSLIPAHEQFFGPGTRLTVL.